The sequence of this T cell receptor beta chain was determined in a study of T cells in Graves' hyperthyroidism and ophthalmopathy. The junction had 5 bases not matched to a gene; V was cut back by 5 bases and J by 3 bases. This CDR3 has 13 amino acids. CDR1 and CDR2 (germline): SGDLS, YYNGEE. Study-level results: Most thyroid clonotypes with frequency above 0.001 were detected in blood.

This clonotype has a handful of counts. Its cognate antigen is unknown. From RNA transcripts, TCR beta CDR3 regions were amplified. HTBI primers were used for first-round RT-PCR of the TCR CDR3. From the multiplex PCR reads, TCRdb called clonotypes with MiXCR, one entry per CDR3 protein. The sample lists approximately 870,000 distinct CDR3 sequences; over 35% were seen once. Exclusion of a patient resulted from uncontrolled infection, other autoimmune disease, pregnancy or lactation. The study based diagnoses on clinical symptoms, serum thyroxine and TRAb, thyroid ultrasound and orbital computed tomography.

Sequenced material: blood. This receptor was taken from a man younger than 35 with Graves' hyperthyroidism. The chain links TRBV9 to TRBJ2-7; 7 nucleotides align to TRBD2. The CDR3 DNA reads TGTGCCAGCAGTGTCGGACTAGACTACGAGCAGTACTTC. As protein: CASSVGLDYEQYF.